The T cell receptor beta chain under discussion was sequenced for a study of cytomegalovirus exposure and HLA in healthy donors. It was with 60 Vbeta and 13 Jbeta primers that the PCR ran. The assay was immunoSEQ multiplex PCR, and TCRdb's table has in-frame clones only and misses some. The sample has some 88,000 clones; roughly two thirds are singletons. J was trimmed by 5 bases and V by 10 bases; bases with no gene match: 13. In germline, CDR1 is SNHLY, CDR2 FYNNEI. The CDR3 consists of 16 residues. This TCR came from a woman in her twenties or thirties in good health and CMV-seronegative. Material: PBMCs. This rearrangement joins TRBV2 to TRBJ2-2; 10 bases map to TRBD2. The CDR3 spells CATRRASGRGTGELFF. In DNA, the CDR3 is TGTGCCACCAGAAGGGCTAGCGGGAGAGGGACCGGGGAGCTGTTTTTT. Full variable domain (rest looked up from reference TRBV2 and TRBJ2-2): EPEVTQTPSHQVTQMGQEVILRCVPISNHLYFYWYRQILGQKVEFLVSFYNNEISEKSEIFDDQFSVERPDGSNFTLKIRSTKLEDSAMYFCATRRASGRGTGELFFGEGSRLTVL.